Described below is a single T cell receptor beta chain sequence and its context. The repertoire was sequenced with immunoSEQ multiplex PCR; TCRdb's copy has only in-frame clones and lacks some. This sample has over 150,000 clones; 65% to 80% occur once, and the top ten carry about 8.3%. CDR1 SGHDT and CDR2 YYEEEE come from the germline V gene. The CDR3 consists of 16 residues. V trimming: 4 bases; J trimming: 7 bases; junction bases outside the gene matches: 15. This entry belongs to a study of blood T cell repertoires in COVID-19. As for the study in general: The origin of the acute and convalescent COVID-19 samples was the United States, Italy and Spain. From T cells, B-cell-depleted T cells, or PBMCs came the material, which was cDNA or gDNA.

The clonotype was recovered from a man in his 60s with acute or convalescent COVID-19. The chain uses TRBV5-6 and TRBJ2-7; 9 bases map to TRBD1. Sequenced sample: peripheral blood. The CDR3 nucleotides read TGTGCCAGCAGCGGGGAGCCGGGACAGGGACTGTGGGAGCAGTACTTC. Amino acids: CASSGEPGQGLWEQYF.